A selection of T cell receptor beta chains follows, all from one sample in a study of shared clonotypes between healthy human individuals. The data were produced by immunoSEQ multiplex PCR, yet TCRdb's version contains in-frame clones alone and is incomplete. Here the sample spans roughly 700,000 clones, under 80% being singletons. Sequencing input: memory CD4+ T cells sorted from blood. All receptors come from a woman under 40 in good health. CDR3s include the opening cysteine and the closing phenylalanine or tryptophan. D genes are given only for firm matches. The size of a clone is reported for some rows only, either as once, few or many, or as a class for expanded clones.

TRBV6-1	NA	NA	TRBJ1-2	CACFLNYGYTF	TGTGCCTGCTTCTTGAACTATGGCTACACCTTC
TRBV11-3	NA	NA	TRBJ2-3	CASSRGRGSDTQYF	TGTGCCAGCAGCCGAGGGAGAGGATCAGATACGCAGTATTTT
TRBV5-1	NA	NA	TRBJ2-3	CASSLDPGVSDTQYF	TGCGCCAGCAGCTTGGACCCGGGAGTATCAGATACGCAGTATTTT
TRBV14	NA	TRBD2	TRBJ2-3	CASSPLAGLTDTQYF	TGTGCCAGCAGCCCCCTAGCGGGGCTCACAGATACGCAGTATTTT
TRBV2	NA	NA	TRBJ1-1	CASSEAGMGFTEAFF	TGTGCCAGCAGTGAAGCTGGCATGGGGTTCACTGAAGCTTTCTTT
TRBV4-2	few	NA	TRBJ1-4	CASSQTYQGQEKLFF	TGTGCCAGCAGCCAAACCTACCAGGGTCAGGAAAAACTGTTTTTT
TRBV6-1	NA	NA	TRBJ2-3	CASTPGTTSTDTQYF	TGTGCCAGCACGCCGGGGACCACAAGCACAGATACGCAGTATTTT
TRBV6-5	NA	TRBD2	TRBJ2-1	CASSRSGRVGNEQFF	TGTGCCAGCAGTCGTAGCGGGAGAGTCGGCAATGAGCAGTTCTTC
TRBV11-2	NA	NA	TRBJ2-7	CASSLAAYRDSYEQYF	TGTGCCAGCAGCTTAGCAGCCTACAGGGATTCCTACGAGCAGTACTTC
TRBV4-2	NA	NA	TRBJ1-5	CASSQDLSENGQPQHF	TGTGCCAGCAGCCAAGATCTCTCAGAGAATGGGCAGCCCCAGCATTTT
TRBV6-5	once	TRBD1	TRBJ1-2	CASSGTGIDYGYTF	TGTGCCAGCAGTGGGACAGGGATTGATTATGGCTACACCTTC
TRBV2	NA	TRBD2	TRBJ2-3	CASREGFGGSTDTQYF	TGTGCCAGCAGAGAGGGGTTTGGCGGGAGTACGGATACGCAGTATTTT
TRBV5-1	NA	NA	TRBJ2-1	CASSLMSSSYNEQFF	TGCGCCAGCAGCTTGATGTCGAGCTCCTACAATGAGCAGTTCTTC
TRBV5-1	NA	NA	TRBJ1-1	CASSLESVFPEAFF	TGCGCCAGCAGCTTGGAGTCGGTATTCCCTGAAGCTTTCTTT
TRBV10-3	NA	NA	TRBJ2-7	CAISERELVSHEQYF	TGTGCCATCAGTGAAAGGGAACTAGTTTCCCACGAGCAGTACTTC